The 25 T cell receptor beta chains listed next were all sequenced from one sample in a study of early T cells in non-severe SARS-CoV-2 infection. TCRdb itself ran the 5' RACE reads through MiXCR, one entry per CDR3 protein. The data show about 69,000 distinct CDR3 sequences, 10% to 15% seen once. The material sequenced was whole blood. The receptors were gathered from an adult who was a healthcare worker with PCR-confirmed SARS-CoV-2 infection or an uninfected control (not recorded which).

The chain carries TRBV19 and TRBJ2-7; D unresolved. V dropped 2 bases and J dropped 0 bases, with 5 bases sitting between them. The V gene's germline CDR1 is LNHDA and CDR2 SQIVND (reference sequence). The CDR3 consists of 13 residues. The CDR3 DNA is TGTGCCAGTAGTATATTAGCCTCCTACGAGCAGTACTTC. Encoded protein: CASSILASYEQYF.

This clonotype has a handful of counts. This rearrangement joins TRBV12-3 or TRBV12-4 to TRBJ1-2, with D tentatively TRBD1 (5 bases). The CDR3 covers 14 residues. V lost 2 bases and J lost 0, with 7 bases in between. CDR3 bases: TGTGCCAGCAGTTTACGACAGACTAACTATGGCTACACCTTC. Its translation: CASSLRQTNYGYTF.

This chain uses TRBV5-1 with TRBJ1-4, with D possibly matching TRBD1 (5 bases). The germline V gene encodes CDR1 SGHRS and CDR2 YFSETQ. This CDR3 region has 16 residues. The V gene lost 4 bases and the J gene lost 5 bases, with 18 bases spanning the gap. CDR3 region: CASSLRDPLRNEKLFF. Here the CDR3 DNA reads TGCGCCAGCAGCCTCCGGGACCCTCTAAGGAATGAAAAACTGTTTTTT. Together with reference TRBV5-1 and TRBJ1-4, the CDR3 gives the full variable domain: KAGVTQTPRYLIKTRGQQVTLSCSPISGHRSVSWYQQTPGQGLQFLFEYFSETQRNKGNFPGRFSGRQFSNSRSEMNVSTLELGDSALYLCASSLRDPLRNEKLFFGSGTQLSVL.

This clonotype was recorded many times. This rearrangement joins TRBV7-6 to TRBJ2-1; TRBD2 matches at 14 bases. Germline V lookup: CDR1 SGHVS, CDR2 FNYEAQ. The CDR3 covers 16 residues. Trimming at V came to 5 bases and at J to 10 bases, leaving 10 bases not matched to a gene. This CDR3 reads CASSLGLAGGYGEQFF. Written as DNA, the CDR3 is TGTGCCAGCAGCCTAGGACTAGCGGGAGGATATGGGGAGCAGTTCTTC.

This sequence joins TRBV6-1 and TRBJ2-7; D is possibly TRBD2 (5 bases). V gave up 0 bases and J gave up 6 bases, with 15 bases separating them. Germline loops: CDR1 MNHNS, CDR2 SASEGT. CDR3 length: 15 residues. In DNA form, the CDR3 reads TGTGCCAGCAGTGAAGCAGCCTCCCCCCGGGGCGAGCAGTACTTC. It translates to CASSEAASPRGEQYF.

The genes are TRBV5-1 and TRBJ1-1; tentatively, D is TRBD1 (5 bases). The V end was cut by 7 bases, the J end by 1 base, with 17 bases between. CDR1 is SGHRS and CDR2 is YFSETQ in the germline V gene. This CDR3 comprises 15 residues. The CDR3 region has the DNA TGCGCCAGCGCACCAAGGGGACGCCAGAACACTGAAGCTTTCTTT. Translated: CASAPRGRQNTEAFF.

The table lists this clonotype with many counts. The chain uses TRBV10-3 and TRBJ2-7; D is perhaps TRBD1 or TRBD2 (7 bases each). The V end was cut by 11 bases, the J end by 6 bases, with 20 bases between. Germline values: CDR1 ENHRY, CDR2 SYGVKD. The CDR3 length is 13 residues. The CDR3 region has the DNA TGTGCCGGGGGGCCAGACAGGGAGGGCGAGCAGTACTTC. Protein: CAGGPDREGEQYF.

The chain carries TRBV10-3 and TRBJ1-1; TRBD1 aligns across 9 bases. Per the germline V gene, CDR1 is ENHRY and CDR2 is SYGVKD. This CDR3 is 14 amino acids long. With V trimmed by 6 bases and J by 6 bases, 8 bases remained unmatched. The CDR3 DNA sequence: TGTGCCATCAGACCCGGGACAGGGATATCTGAAGCTTTCTTT. This codes for CAIRPGTGISEAFF.

This clonotype was seen many times. The chain recombines TRBV20-1 with TRBJ2-7, with D maybe TRBD2 (6 bases). The CDR3 is 15 residues long. Germline CDR1 DFQATT, CDR2 SNEGSKA (reference sequence). The V and J ends lost 0 bases and 2 bases respectively, with 14 bases between them. CDR3 in amino acids: CSARESGRRTYEQYF. CDR3 DNA: TGCAGTGCTAGAGAATCTGGGAGGAGGACCTACGAGCAGTACTTC.

The chain uses TRBV12-3 or TRBV12-4 and TRBJ2-7, with D perhaps matching TRBD1 or TRBD2 (5 bases each). V dropped 2 bases and J dropped 3 bases, with 11 bases sitting between them. CDR3 length: 14 amino acids. CDR3 bases: TGTGCCAGCAGTTTACAGGGACGATACTACGAGCAGTACTTC. This gives the protein CASSLQGRYYEQYF.

This clonotype was found many times. This rearrangement joins TRBV7-2 to TRBJ2-6; possibly TRBD1 for D (7 bases). Deletions cut 5 bases from V and 4 bases from J, with 12 bases between. The germline V gene has CDR1 SGHTA and CDR2 FQGNSA. CDR3 size: 15 residues. The CDR3 reads CASSQGGPGANVLTF. As DNA, the CDR3 is TGTGCCAGCAGCCAGGGGGGTCCCGGGGCCAACGTCCTGACTTTC.

This clonotype turned up a few times. This chain connects TRBV7-8 to TRBJ2-7; perhaps TRBD1 as D (6 bases). Germline assignment: CDR1 SGHVS and CDR2 FQNEAQ. This CDR3 contains 16 residues. V was clipped by 5 bases and J by 1 base, with 18 bases between them. The DNA for the CDR3 is TGTGCCAGCAGCATCGGGACAAACAGGATTTCCTACGAGCAGTACTTC. Translating it yields CASSIGTNRISYEQYF.

J is TRBJ2-1 and V is TRBV5-4, with D possibly called TRBD1 or TRBD2 (5 bases each). V was cut by 5 bases and J by 5 bases, with 14 bases left in between. The CDR3 is made up of 14 amino acids. The V gene's germline CDR1 is SGHNT and CDR2 YYREEE (reference sequence). The CDR3 DNA follows: TGTGCCAGCAGGACCGGGACCCAGAACAATGAGCAGTTCTTC. Protein product: CASRTGTQNNEQFF. Using reference TRBV5-4 and TRBJ2-1 for the parts outside the CDR3, the full variable domain is ETGVTQSPTHLIKTRGQQVTLRCSSQSGHNTVSWYQQALGQGPQFIFQYYREEENGRGNFPPRFSGLQFPNYSSELNVNALELDDSALYLCASRTGTQNNEQFFGPGTRLTVL.

This clonotype showed up just a few times. The rearrangement links TRBV27 to TRBJ2-4; D is ambiguous. The V end was cut by 2 bases, the J end by 1 base, with 9 bases between. The CDR3 is made up of 15 amino acids. Germline CDR1 and CDR2: MNHEY and SMNVEV (reference sequence). DNA for the CDR3: TGTGCCAGCAGTTTAATTGATGGTGCCAAAAACATTCAGTACTTC. The encoded protein is CASSLIDGAKNIQYF.

The V and J genes are TRBV14 and TRBJ2-1; D may be TRBD2 (6 bases). Deletions cut 2 bases from V and 5 bases from J, with 25 bases between. Germline V gene lookup returns CDR1 SGHDN and CDR2 FVKESK. CDR3 size: 19 residues. CDR3 loop: CASSQFGAGRGSLDNEQFF. The CDR3, as DNA: TGTGCCAGCAGCCAATTCGGAGCGGGTAGAGGATCGTTGGACAATGAGCAGTTCTTC.

The rearrangement links TRBV20-1 to TRBJ2-7; D gene unclear. CDR3 length: 13 amino acids. Looked up from germline, CDR1 is DFQATT and CDR2 is SNEGSKA (reference sequence). V lost 5 bases, J lost 3 bases, and 14 bases lay in between. The CDR3 spells CSARAETHYEQYF. The DNA for the CDR3 is TGCAGTGCTCGGGCCGAGACCCACTACGAGCAGTACTTC.

V gene TRBV11-2 combines with J gene TRBJ2-2; 8 nucleotides line up with TRBD2. The J segment lost 0 bases and the V segment lost 5 bases, leaving 5 bases of the junction unmatched. CDR3 size: 16 residues. Germline V gene lookup returns CDR1 SGHAT and CDR2 FQNNGV. CDR3 sequence (DNA): TGTGCCAGCAGCCCATATAGCGGGGCGAACACCGGGGAGCTGTTTTTT. Protein product: CASSPYSGANTGELFF.

This clonotype was detected many times. The V call is TRBV5-1, the J call TRBJ2-1, with D perhaps TRBD1 (5 bases). The CDR3 contains 14 residues. V was pared by 6 bases and J by 2 bases, with 12 bases between. Per the germline V gene, CDR1 is SGHRS and CDR2 is YFSETQ. CDR3 residues: CASTNRQTYNEQFF. CDR3 DNA sequence: TGCGCCAGCACTAACAGACAGACCTACAATGAGCAGTTCTTC.

This clonotype was seen more than once but under ten times. The J gene is TRBJ2-2, the V gene TRBV6-4; no clear D. The germline gives CDR1 MRHNA, CDR2 SNTAGT. V was trimmed by 8 bases and J by 1 base, leaving 11 bases between them. This CDR3 has 14 residues. The chain's CDR3 is CASRVDLNTGELFF. In DNA form, the CDR3 reads TGTGCCAGCCGGGTAGATCTGAACACCGGGGAGCTGTTTTTT.

This clonotype has a count of ten or more. This rearrangement joins TRBV7-9 to TRBJ1-2; D is uncertain. This CDR3 region has 13 residues. Trimming stripped 5 bases from V and 8 bases from J, with 15 bases between. From germline, CDR1 is SEHNR and CDR2 FQNEAQ (reference sequence). The CDR3 is CASSPSTFGGYTF. CDR3 sequence (DNA): TGTGCCAGCAGCCCAAGTACCTTCGGGGGCTACACCTTC.

This clonotype was observed at least ten times. V is TRBV10-3 and J is TRBJ1-5, with a tentative D call TRBD1 (6 bases). The V gene lost 0 bases and the J gene lost 1 base, with 13 bases spanning the gap. Germline V gene sequence: CDR1 ENHRY, CDR2 SYGVKD. The CDR3 is 17 residues long. CDR3: CAISESETGRSNQPQHF. In nucleotides, the CDR3 is TGTGCCATCAGTGAGTCCGAAACAGGGCGAAGCAATCAGCCCCAGCATTTT.

This clonotype was counted ten times or more. The J gene is TRBJ2-1, the V gene TRBV9; no clear D gene. The CDR3 spans 14 residues. The V end was cut by 0 bases, the J end by 4 bases, with 8 bases between. The germline V gene has CDR1 SGDLS and CDR2 YYNGEE. The CDR3 spells CASSVGSQYNEQFF. The CDR3 DNA is TGTGCCAGCAGCGTAGGTTCGCAGTACAATGAGCAGTTCTTC.

The J gene is TRBJ1-2, the V gene TRBV4-2; D is possibly TRBD1 (6 bases). Trimming cost V 0 bases and J 4 bases, with 9 bases left between them. The CDR3 has 14 residues. In germline, CDR1 is LGHNA, CDR2 YNFKEQ. DNA of the CDR3: TGTGCCAGCAGCCAAGATCAGGACAGCTATGGCTACACCTTC. Translating gives CASSQDQDSYGYTF.

CDR3 sequence: CASGIDRNTEAFF. CDR3 nucleotide sequence: TGTGCCAGCGGAATCGACAGGAACACTGAAGCTTTCTTT. The gene calls are TRBV2 and TRBJ1-1, with a weak D call TRBD1 (5 bases). The CDR3 is made up of 13 amino acids. Germline V CDR1 and CDR2: SNHLY, FYNNEI. V was pared by 8 bases and J by 1 base, with 11 bases between. Using reference TRBV2 and TRBJ1-1 for the parts outside the CDR3, the full variable domain is EPEVTQTPSHQVTQMGQEVILRCVPISNHLYFYWYRQILGQKVEFLVSFYNNEISEKSEIFDDQFSVERPDGSNFTLKIRSTKLEDSAMYFCASGIDRNTEAFFGQGTRLTVV.

The chain has TRBV29-1 and TRBJ2-3, with D possibly TRBD2 on 7 matching bases. Germline assignment: CDR1 SQVTM and CDR2 ANQGSEA. This CDR3 spans 14 amino acids. Trimming took off 4 bases at V and 5 bases at J, with 16 bases between the two ends. The CDR3 bases are TGCAGCGTTGCCTACGGGGGGCGAGGAGATACGCAGTATTTT. Its translation is CSVAYGGRGDTQYF.